Following are 20 T cell receptor beta chains from one sample sequenced in a study of blood T cells in healthy people across ages. For the second PCR, which ran for roughly 7 to 11 cycles, a sample-barcoded 5' primer and a J-beta primer mix were used. Via MiXCR, TCRdb re-called the 5' RACE reads, giving one row per CDR3 protein. The sample records about 1 million distinct CDR3 sequences, 35% to 50% being singletons. The specimen was blood. The receptors here all came from a woman aged 55 to 70 in good health.

This rearrangement joins TRBV20-1 to TRBJ2-7; D not resolved. The CDR3 contains 14 residues. From germline, CDR1 is DFQATT and CDR2 SNEGSKA (reference sequence). Trimming removed 1 base at V and 0 bases at J, with 10 bases between. The CDR3 loop is CSARGATVSYEQYF. As DNA, the CDR3 is TGCAGTGCTAGAGGAGCCACAGTCTCCTACGAGCAGTACTTC.

The chain has TRBV6-5 and TRBJ1-1, with 7 bases aligning to TRBD1. Germline V CDR1 and CDR2: MNHEY, SVGAGI. Trimming took 4 bases from V and 6 from J; bases not matched to a gene: 8. The CDR3 runs 14 residues. Written as DNA, the CDR3 is TGTGCCAGCAGTTTTGCAGGGGGGGAGGCTGAAGCTTTCTTT. Residues: CASSFAGGEAEAFF.

As DNA, the CDR3 is TGCAGCGCCACGACTAGCGGGAGTGCCCCGGAGACCCAGTACTTC. Translation gives CSATTSGSAPETQYF. V usage is TRBV29-1 and J usage is TRBJ2-7, with 12 bases matching TRBD2. TRBJ2-5 explains the end of the DNA better; the J call may be wrong. The germline V gene encodes CDR1 SQVTM and CDR2 ANQGSEA. CDR3 length: 15 residues.

V and J are TRBV5-1 and TRBJ1-1; 8 bases line up with TRBD1. V trimming: 6 bases; J trimming: 3 bases; junction bases outside the gene matches: 7. The CDR3 contains 14 residues. Germline V lookup: CDR1 SGHRS, CDR2 YFSETQ. The DNA of the CDR3 is TGCGCCAGCAACCAGGGGGCAGGGGACACTGAAGCTTTCTTT. Translated: CASNQGAGDTEAFF.

This rearrangement joins TRBV20-1 to TRBJ2-7; possibly TRBD2 for D (5 bases). Trimming took off 2 bases at V and 2 bases at J, with 10 bases between the two ends. Looked up from germline, CDR1 is DFQATT and CDR2 is SNEGSKA (reference sequence). The CDR3 extends over 13 amino acids. For the CDR3, the DNA is TGCAGTGCTAGACCCCCCGGGACCTACGAGCAGTACTTC. It translates to CSARPPGTYEQYF.

There are a few counts of this clonotype. This CDR3 is CASSTGVGEKLFF. The CDR3 DNA follows: TGTGCCAGCAGTACAGGGGTCGGGGAAAAACTGTTTTTT. The J gene is TRBJ1-4, the V gene TRBV27, with 7 bases that match TRBD1. V lost 5 bases, J lost 8 bases, and 5 bases stayed unmatched. Germline CDR1 reads MNHEY; CDR2 reads SMNVEV (reference sequence). The CDR3 covers 13 residues. Full variable domain (outside the CDR3, taken from reference TRBV27 and TRBJ1-4): EAQVTQNPRYLITVTGKKLTVTCSQNMNHEYMSWYRQDPGLGLRQIYYSMNVEVTDKGDVPEGYKVSRKEKRNFPLILESPSPNQTSLYFCASSTGVGEKLFFGSGTQLSVL.

This clonotype was detected only a few times. The chain is built from TRBV24-1 and TRBJ2-3; 10 bases align to TRBD1. The germline gives CDR1 KGHDR, CDR2 SFDVKD. J gave up 2 bases and V 2 bases, and 9 bases lay outside the gene matches. This CDR3 comprises 18 residues. CDR3 loop: CATSDSRGTGEVTDTQYF. The CDR3 bases are TGTGCCACCAGTGATTCACGAGGGACAGGGGAAGTCACAGATACGCAGTATTTT.

V gene TRBV4-2 combines with J gene TRBJ1-1; D remains unclear. Germline CDR1 LGHNA, CDR2 YNFKEQ. Between the trimmed V and J ends, which lost 1 base and 1 base, there was a span of 10 bases. CDR3 length: 15 residues. CDR3 nucleotide sequence: TGTGCCAGCAGCCAAGGGGTTGCGGAGAACACTGAAGCTTTCTTT. Its protein is CASSQGVAENTEAFF.

This clonotype came up a few times. The rearrangement links TRBV12-3 or TRBV12-4 to TRBJ2-1; 10 nucleotides match TRBD2. CDR3 size: 18 residues. The ends lost 2 bases at V and 4 bases at J; junction bases unmatched: 11. The DNA of the CDR3 is TGTGCCAGCAGTTTACGGGCGATAAAGCGGGAGGGGTACAATGAGCAGTTCTTC. Protein: CASSLRAIKREGYNEQFF.

This clonotype has just a few counts. The V gene is TRBV6-2 or TRBV6-3, the J gene TRBJ2-1; TRBD2 aligns across 8 bases. This CDR3 spans 14 amino acids. Trimming removed 5 bases from V and 4 bases from J; junction bases left unmatched: 4. Per the germline V gene, CDR1 is MNHEY and CDR2 is SVGEGT. The CDR3 sequence: CASSLLADYNEQFF. The CDR3 region has the DNA TGTGCCAGCAGTCTACTAGCGGATTACAATGAGCAGTTCTTC.

This clonotype has only a few counts. The genes are TRBV10-3 and TRBJ1-6; D gene unclear. The CDR3 totals 15 residues. The germline CDR1 and CDR2 sequences are ENHRY and SYGVKD. The V end was cut by 4 bases, the J end by 5 bases, with 12 bases between. CDR3 bases: TGTGCCATCAGTGGAGGTCCCCTAGATAATTCACCCCTCCACTTT. Translated: CAISGGPLDNSPLHF.

The chain employs TRBV27 and TRBJ2-1; D ambiguous. V lost 2 bases, J lost 0 bases, and 11 bases lay in between. Germline loops: CDR1 MNHEY, CDR2 SMNVEV (reference sequence). There are 16 residues in the CDR3. The CDR3 is CASSLRLGRSYNEQFF. DNA of the CDR3: TGTGCCAGCAGTTTACGTCTCGGCCGCTCCTACAATGAGCAGTTCTTC.

This clonotype was seen more than once but under ten times. The rearrangement uses TRBV7-6 and TRBJ2-5, with 11 bases identical to TRBD2. The CDR3 extends over 21 amino acids. CDR1 and CDR2 from the germline V gene are SGHVS and FNYEAQ. Losses at the gene ends were 0 bases for V and 0 bases for J; bases not matched to a gene: 15. CDR3 sequence: CASSLALIKLAGVEDQETQYF. The DNA for the CDR3 is TGTGCCAGCAGCTTAGCCCTAATAAAACTAGCGGGGGTCGAGGACCAAGAGACCCAGTACTTC.

This clonotype was detected many times. The chain carries TRBV15 and TRBJ2-7; D uncertain. The CDR3 sequence is 14 residues long. Trimming left V 3 bases short and J 6 bases short, with 15 bases between. Per the germline V gene, CDR1 is LNHNV and CDR2 is YYDKDF (reference sequence). The CDR3 bases are TGTGCCACCAGCAGGGACGACGTGGGGTTCGAGCAGTACTTC. This translates into CATSRDDVGFEQYF.

This clonotype showed up just a few times. The genes are TRBV10-2 and TRBJ2-7; TRBD2 matches at 9 bases. V trimming: 7 bases; J trimming: 6 bases; junction bases outside the gene matches: 10. Germline lookup yields CDR1 WSHSY and CDR2 SAAADI. CDR3 length: 14 residues. CDR3 nucleotide sequence: TGCGCCAGCACCCTCCTAGGACTAGCGAGCGAGCAGTACTTC. The encoded protein is CASTLLGLASEQYF.

This chain joins TRBV4-1 and TRBJ2-7, with a weak D call TRBD1 (5 bases). Germline CDR1 is MGHRA and CDR2 is YSYEKL. The ends were cut back, 4 bases at V and 3 bases at J, with 13 bases in the middle. This CDR3 is 14 amino acids long. The DNA of the CDR3 is TGCGCCAGCAGCCCAGGGAAGGGTGACTACGAGCAGTACTTC. This codes for CASSPGKGDYEQYF.

The chain combines TRBV27 with TRBJ2-7; 7 bases are shared with TRBD2. CDR1 and CDR2 (germline): MNHEY, SMNVEV (reference sequence). V shed 8 bases and J 2 bases; nucleotides not matched to a gene: 0. The CDR3 covers 11 residues. In nucleotides, the CDR3 is TGTGCCAGCGGGGGGGCCTACGAGCAGTACTTC. It encodes CASGGAYEQYF.

This chain uses TRBV27 with TRBJ2-5; 11 bases align to TRBD2. V dropped 5 bases and J dropped 5; count of bases not matched to a gene: 7. CDR1 is MNHEY, CDR2 SMNVEV, per germline (reference sequence). The CDR3 totals 15 residues. The CDR3 loop is CASSLRLAGLETQYF. CDR3 in DNA: TGTGCCAGCAGTCTCCGACTAGCGGGACTGGAGACCCAGTACTTC.

As concerns this clonotype: A much bigger clone sits one base away, suggesting this may be a read error. The genes are TRBV29-1 and TRBJ2-6, with 7 bases fitting TRBD2. This CDR3 has 14 amino acids. Trimming removed 1 base from V and 5 bases from J; junction bases left unmatched: 2. CDR1 SQVTM and CDR2 ANQGSEA come from the germline V gene. This chain's CDR3 is CSVEGGTRANVLTF. Written as DNA, the CDR3 is TGCAGCGTTGAAGGAGGGACTAGGGCCAACGTCCTGACTTTC. Filled out from reference TRBV29-1 and TRBJ2-6, the complete variable domain reads SAVISQKPSRDICQRGTSLTIQCQVDSQVTMMFWYRQQPGQSLTLIATANQGSEATYESGFVIDKFPISRPNLTFSTLTVSNMSPEDSSIYLCSVEGGTRANVLTFGAGSRLTVL.

This clonotype appeared a few times. The chain joins TRBV4-2 to TRBJ1-2; D gene ambiguous. The CDR3 totals 16 residues. The V end lost 4 bases, the J end lost 0 bases, and 15 bases lay between the germline ends. Germline values: CDR1 LGHNA, CDR2 YNFKEQ. The CDR3, as DNA: TGTGCCAGCAGCCCCCCCGGAGGGATAGCTAACTATGGCTACACCTTC. Residues: CASSPPGGIANYGYTF.